The 30 T cell receptor beta chains in this list originate from one sample, sequenced in a study of immune heterogeneity within non-small cell lung tumors. The starting template was genomic DNA from bulk tumor, around 610 ng per sample. Several biopsies per primary tumor were taken during surgery, spaced as far apart as possible. Patients underwent curative surgery for untreated, newly diagnosed non-small cell lung cancer. In a multiplex PCR, 32 V and 13 J primers amplified TCR beta CDR3. TCRdb recomputed calls from the multiplex PCR reads with MiXCR, one row per CDR3 protein. The table has about 15,000 distinct CDR3 sequences, around 27% seen once; the top ten hold roughly 4%. The sequenced sample consisted of lung tumor tissue. Source of these receptors: a middle-aged man with non-small cell lung cancer.

As concerns this clonotype: Germline is not matched at one junction end, which may reflect a read error. This sequence joins TRBV12-3 or TRBV12-4 and TRBJ2-7, with 8 nucleotides matching TRBD2. This CDR3 is built from 13 residues. The CDR3 here is CASSYFPGGEQHF. CDR3 coding DNA: TGTGCCAGCAGTTACTTCCCGGGGGGGGAGCAGCACTTC.

This clonotype is medium-sized. The chain combines TRBV12-3 or TRBV12-4 with TRBJ1-5; the D gene is possibly TRBD1 (5 bases). The CDR3 is 12 amino acids. Between the trimmed V and J ends, which lost 7 bases and 6 bases, there was a span of 10 bases. This CDR3 is CASNQGPQPQHF. CDR3 nucleotides: TGTGCCAGCAATCAGGGCCCTCAGCCCCAGCATTTT.

There are many counts of this clonotype. This rearrangement joins TRBV6-5 to TRBJ2-5, with a tentative D call TRBD2 (5 bases). The V gene's germline CDR1 is MNHEY and CDR2 SVGAGI. Between the trimmed V and J ends, which lost 2 bases and 5 bases, there was a span of 12 bases. The CDR3 length is 14 residues. The CDR3 loop reads CASSYRGSDETQYF. CDR3 DNA: TGTGCCAGCAGTTACCGAGGGAGTGATGAGACCCAGTACTTC.

The gene calls are TRBV2 and TRBJ2-2; D call uncertain. The CDR3 extends over 13 amino acids. The V and J ends lost 3 bases and 0 bases respectively, with 2 bases between them. Germline values: CDR1 SNHLY, CDR2 FYNNEI. The CDR3 nucleotides are TGTGCCAGCAGTGAGCCGAACACCGGGGAGCTGTTTTTT. It codes for CASSEPNTGELFF.

Comment on this clonotype: One base away lies a much larger clone, so this may be a sequencing read error. The chain combines TRBV6-2 or TRBV6-3 with TRBJ2-2, with 7 nucleotides matching TRBD2. The germline V gene has CDR1 MNHEY and CDR2 SVGEGT. The CDR3 sequence is 20 residues long. The CDR3 DNA is TGTGCCAGCAGTGACTCTGAAGTGCACGACAGCGGGACGAGCACCGGGGAGCTGTTTTTT. Translating it yields CASSDSEVHDSGTSTGELFF.

This clonotype was observed a few times. The rearrangement uses TRBV29-1 and TRBJ2-5; 7 bases map to TRBD2. CDR1 and CDR2 from the germline V gene are SQVTM and ANQGSEA. With V trimmed by 1 base and J by 5 bases, 10 bases remained unmatched. This CDR3 comprises 15 residues. The DNA of the CDR3 is TGCAGCGTTGAAGCTCTTATAGCGGGCCGGGAGACCCAGTACTTC. Its translation is CSVEALIAGRETQYF.

Concerning this clonotype: Being one base from a much bigger clone, this may be a read error. The chain is built from TRBV7-9 and TRBJ2-7, with TRBD2 identical over 12 bases. Germline CDR1 and CDR2: SEHNR and FQNEAQ (reference sequence). The CDR3 contains 15 residues. CDR3 sequence (DNA): TGTGTCAGCAGCCCTAGACTAGCGGGAGTCAGCGAGCAGTACTTC. It translates to CVSSPRLAGVSEQYF.

This clonotype qualifies as medium-sized (0.01 to 0.1%). The V call is TRBV13, the J call TRBJ1-2, with D possibly matching TRBD1 (6 bases). This CDR3 has 12 amino acids. V shed 1 base and J shed 9 bases, with 9 bases lying between them. From germline, CDR1 is PRHDT and CDR2 FYEKMQ (reference sequence). The DNA for the CDR3 is TGTGCCAGCAGCTTAGATGGGACAAGCTACACCTTC. Protein sequence: CASSLDGTSYTF.

In its sample, this clonotype is medium-sized. The chain carries TRBV5-4 and TRBJ2-3; D is unclear. The CDR3 is 15 residues long. The germline V gene has CDR1 SGHNT and CDR2 YYREEE (reference sequence). V lost 0 bases and J 0 bases, leaving 8 bases between the germline ends. DNA of the CDR3: TGTGCCAGCAGCTTGGGGCTAGAAAGCACAGATACGCAGTATTTT. This translates into CASSLGLESTDTQYF.

This chain joins TRBV12-3 or TRBV12-4 and TRBJ2-1; D is undetermined. Trimming left V 4 bases short and J 5 bases short, with 12 bases between. The CDR3 has 14 residues. The CDR3: CASSSPSSNNEQFF. In nucleotides, the CDR3 is TGTGCCAGCAGTTCCCCATCATCTAACAATGAGCAGTTCTTC.

Many counts were recorded for this clonotype. The V and J genes are TRBV12-3 or TRBV12-4 and TRBJ2-1, with 12 bases matching TRBD2. The CDR3 length is 15 residues. The J segment lost 7 bases and the V segment lost 5 bases, leaving 6 bases of the junction unmatched. CDR3 amino acids: CASSAGLAGRNEQFF. The CDR3 DNA reads TGTGCCAGCAGTGCCGGACTAGCGGGAAGGAATGAGCAGTTCTTC.

This clonotype appeared a few times. The V call is TRBV12-3 or TRBV12-4, the J call TRBJ2-1; 8 bases match TRBD1. This CDR3 is built from 18 residues. V was pared by 6 bases and J by 0 bases, with 13 bases of the junction left unmatched. The CDR3 here is CASRGDRGRPSSYNEQFF. CDR3 bases: TGTGCCAGCAGAGGTGACAGGGGCCGCCCTAGCTCCTACAATGAGCAGTTCTTC.

Judged by abundance, this clonotype is medium-sized. The rearrangement joins TRBV2 to TRBJ2-7; 7 bases are a match to TRBD2. V lost 7 bases, J lost 0 bases, and 12 bases stayed unmatched. The CDR3 loop spans 16 amino acids. Germline V gene lookup returns CDR1 SNHLY and CDR2 FYNNEI. The CDR3 DNA sequence: TGTGCCAGCAAGGCTGATGGGACTAAGAGCTCCTACGAGCAGTACTTC. Its protein product is CASKADGTKSSYEQYF.

A remark on this clonotype: This may arise from a read error, as a much more abundant clone is one base away. V gene TRBV7-2 combines with J gene TRBJ1-1; D is unclear. Germline CDR1 reads SGHTA; CDR2 reads FQGNSA. The CDR3 covers 14 residues. V was pared by 4 bases and J by 4 bases, with 13 bases between. The CDR3 here is CASSWARVGTEAFF. In DNA, the CDR3 is TGTGCCAGCAGCTGGGCCCGTGTGGGCACTGAAGCTTTCTTT.

This chain links TRBV14 with TRBJ2-1; D not certain. This CDR3 region has 15 residues. V was clipped by 4 bases and J by 6 bases, with 16 bases between them. Germline V lookup: CDR1 SGHDN, CDR2 FVKESK. The CDR3: CASSRPPLLSNEQFF. Written as DNA, the CDR3 is TGTGCCAGCAGCCGCCCCCCCCTCTTGAGCAATGAGCAGTTCTTC.

Regarding this clonotype: This clone may be a read error of a much larger clone one base away. This chain joins TRBV2 and TRBJ1-5, with D possibly matching TRBD1 (5 bases). Germline CDR1 reads SNHLY; CDR2 reads FYNNEI. Trimming stripped 7 bases from V and 3 bases from J, with 13 bases between. The CDR3 totals 14 residues. CDR3 nucleotide sequence: TGTGCCAGCAATTGGGGGATGATCAATCAGCCCCAGCATTTT. This translates into CASNWGMINQPQHF.

Details on this clonotype: This sequence may be a read error, since a much larger clone differs from it by one base. The chain links TRBV4-1 to TRBJ1-5; no clear D. The CDR3 length is 15 residues. Per germline, CDR1 MGHRA and CDR2 YSYEKL. CDR3 sequence (DNA): TGCGCCAACAGCCAAGATTCGGCGGGTAGCCAGCCCCAGCATTTT. Amino acid sequence: CANSQDSAGSQPQHF.

The genes are TRBV5-1 and TRBJ1-6; 11 bases agree with TRBD1. Trimming cost V 4 bases and J 6 bases; bases outside gene matches: 3. CDR3 length equals 15 residues. Germline CDR1 is SGHRS and CDR2 is YFSETQ. The CDR3: CASSEGQGGNSPLHF. The CDR3, as DNA: TGCGCCAGCAGCGAGGGACAGGGGGGTAATTCACCCCTCCACTTT.

This clonotype was detected ten times or more. The chain employs TRBV24-1 and TRBJ1-2; D gene unclear. The CDR3 is 11 residues long. Germline V gene lookup returns CDR1 KGHDR and CDR2 SFDVKD. V lost 2 bases and J lost 10, with 7 bases in between. The CDR3 bases are TGTGCCACCAGTGATTCGTATCACTACACCTTC. Residues: CATSDSYHYTF.

J is TRBJ2-1 and V is TRBV7-9; 12 bases align to TRBD2. Unmatched junction bases numbered 8, after V lost 5 bases and J lost 9 bases. The CDR3 is 15 amino acids. Per the germline V gene, CDR1 is SEHNR and CDR2 is FQNEAQ (reference sequence). For the CDR3, the DNA is TGTGCCAGCAGCCATCGACTAGCGGGAGACTGTGAGCAGTTCTTC. Protein: CASSHRLAGDCEQFF.

In this sample, this clonotype turned up many times. The rearrangement joins TRBV30 to TRBJ1-2; D gene ambiguous. The CDR3 length is 13 residues. Trimming took off 3 bases at V and 6 bases at J, with 14 bases between the two ends. CDR1 GTSNPN and CDR2 SVGIG come from the germline V gene (reference sequence). Written as DNA, the CDR3 is TGTGCCTGGAGACCCGAAGGACGGCATGGCTACACCTTC. Translating it yields CAWRPEGRHGYTF.

This clonotype appeared many times. As DNA, the CDR3 is TGTGCCAGCAGCTCGGGGCGGGGGTCCTTCCCCCCACACAATGAGCAGTTCTTC. Amino acid sequence: CASSSGRGSFPPHNEQFF. The V and J genes are TRBV7-3 and TRBJ2-1; the match to TRBD2 covers 7 bases. This CDR3 is built from 18 residues. J gave up 5 bases and V 4 bases, and 17 bases lay outside the gene matches. Germline-derived CDR1 and CDR2 are SGHTA and FQGTGA.

The genes are TRBV20-1 and TRBJ2-7, with D possibly being TRBD1 (6 bases). The CDR3 sequence is 16 residues long. The V gene's germline CDR1 is DFQATT and CDR2 SNEGSKA (reference sequence). The germline V and J ends were trimmed by 3 bases and 1 base, with 19 bases remaining between them. CDR3 residues: CSASGSGTRVSYEQYF. As DNA, the CDR3 is TGCAGTGCTAGTGGTTCCGGGACACGCGTATCCTACGAGCAGTACTTC.

In its sample, this clonotype ranks as medium-sized (0.01 to 0.1%). The chain joins TRBV27 to TRBJ2-3, with 8 bases matching TRBD1. The germline V gene has CDR1 MNHEY and CDR2 SMNVEV (reference sequence). The CDR3 has 11 amino acids. With 7 bases clipped from V and 8 bases from J, the junction kept 2 bases outside the gene matches. CDR3 nucleotides: TGTGCCAGCAAGGACAGGGTTACGCAGTATTTT. Amino acid sequence: CASKDRVTQYF.

This clonotype has at least ten counts. This chain links TRBV6-1 with TRBJ1-5; the match to TRBD1 covers 9 bases. CDR3 length: 14 amino acids. Germline V gene data show CDR1 as MNHNS and CDR2 as SASEGT. The V and J ends lost 8 bases and 6 bases, in that order; junction bases with no gene match: 8. CDR3 in amino acids: CASDPGQGGQPQHF. As DNA, the CDR3 is TGTGCCAGCGACCCGGGACAGGGAGGTCAGCCCCAGCATTTT.

With regard to this clonotype: This may come from a read error, since a much larger clone is one base off. This chain connects TRBV7-6 to TRBJ2-7; D possibly uses TRBD1 or TRBD2 (5 bases each). Germline CDR1 and CDR2: SGHVS and FNYEAQ. This CDR3 region has 15 residues. The CDR3 coding sequence is TGTCCCAGCAGCTTAGGGACGACAGCCTCCTACGAGCAGTACTTC. Amino acids: CPSSLGTTASYEQYF.

A note on this clonotype: This may be a read error: a much more frequent sequence differs by one nucleotide. This rearrangement joins TRBV5-1 to TRBJ2-3; 9 bases fit TRBD2. This CDR3 is built from 15 residues. The germline V gene encodes CDR1 SGHRS and CDR2 YFSETQ. Trimming removed 5 bases from V and 5 bases from J; junction bases left unmatched: 9. The CDR3 here is CASRDGTSPKDTQYF. The CDR3 nucleotides are TGCGCCAGCAGGGACGGGACTAGCCCCAAAGATACGCAGTATTTT.

This clonotype appeared many times. This chain joins TRBV12-3 or TRBV12-4 and TRBJ2-7, with 9 bases identical to TRBD2. V dropped 5 bases and J dropped 7; count of bases not matched to a gene: 9. The CDR3 is 14 amino acids. The CDR3, as DNA: TGTGCCAGCAGTCGGACCGGGACTAGCAGAGAGCAGTACTTC. Its protein product is CASSRTGTSREQYF.

This clonotype appeared many times. CDR3 residues: CATSDVAGGEQFF. The DNA for the CDR3 is TGTGCCACCAGTGATGTAGCGGGCGGCGAGCAGTTCTTC. The chain has TRBV24-1 and TRBJ2-1; TRBD2 agrees at 7 bases. CDR1 is KGHDR, CDR2 SFDVKD, per germline. Trimming took 3 bases from V and 10 from J; bases not matched to a gene: 5. The CDR3 runs to 13 residues.

This clonotype is medium-sized in the sample. This chain links TRBV6-1 with TRBJ2-7, with D uncertain. V gave up 6 bases and J gave up 2 bases, with 5 bases separating them. The CDR3 runs 11 residues. In germline, CDR1 is MNHNS, CDR2 SASEGT. CDR3 loop: CASRGTYEQYF. CDR3 bases: TGTGCCAGCAGGGGGACCTACGAGCAGTACTTC.